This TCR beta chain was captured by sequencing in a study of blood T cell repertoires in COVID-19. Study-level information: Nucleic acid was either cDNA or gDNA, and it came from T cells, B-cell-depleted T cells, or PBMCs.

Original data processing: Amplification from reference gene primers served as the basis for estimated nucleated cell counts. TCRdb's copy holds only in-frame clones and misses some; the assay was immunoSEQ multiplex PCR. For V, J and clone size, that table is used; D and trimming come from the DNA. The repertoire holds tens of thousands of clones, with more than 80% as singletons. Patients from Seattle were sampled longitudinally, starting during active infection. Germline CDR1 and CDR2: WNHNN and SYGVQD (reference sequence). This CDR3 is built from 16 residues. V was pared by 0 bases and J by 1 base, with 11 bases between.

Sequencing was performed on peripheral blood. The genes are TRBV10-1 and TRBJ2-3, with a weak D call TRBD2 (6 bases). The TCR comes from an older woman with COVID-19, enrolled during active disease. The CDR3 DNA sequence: TGCGCCAGCAGTGAGTCGGCACCGGGGGGCACAGATACGCAGTATTTT. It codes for CASSESAPGGTDTQYF.